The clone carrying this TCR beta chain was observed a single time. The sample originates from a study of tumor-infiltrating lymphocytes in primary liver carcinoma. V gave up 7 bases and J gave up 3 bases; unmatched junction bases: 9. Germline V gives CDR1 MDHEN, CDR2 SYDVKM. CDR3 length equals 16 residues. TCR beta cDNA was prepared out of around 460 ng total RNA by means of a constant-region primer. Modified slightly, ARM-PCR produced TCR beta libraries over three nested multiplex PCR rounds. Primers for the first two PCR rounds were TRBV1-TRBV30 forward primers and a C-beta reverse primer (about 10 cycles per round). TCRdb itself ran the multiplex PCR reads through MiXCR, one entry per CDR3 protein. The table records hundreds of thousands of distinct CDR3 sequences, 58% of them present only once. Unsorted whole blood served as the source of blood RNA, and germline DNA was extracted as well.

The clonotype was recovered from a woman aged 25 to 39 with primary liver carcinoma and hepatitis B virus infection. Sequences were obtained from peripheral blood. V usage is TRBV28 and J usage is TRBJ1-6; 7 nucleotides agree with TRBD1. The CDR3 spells CASNPRGSYYNSPLHF. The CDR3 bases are TGTGCCAGCAACCCCAGGGGGAGCTACTATAATTCACCCCTCCACTTT.